The entry below describes one T cell receptor (beta chain). Its antigen is undetermined. CDR1 and CDR2 from the germline V gene are MNHEY and SMNVEV (reference sequence). The CDR3 contains 15 residues. V was clipped by 7 bases and J by 4 bases, with 17 bases between them. The record originates from a study of identical twins. TCRdb redid the calling of the 5' RACE reads with MiXCR, one entry per CDR3 protein. The table lists about 790,000 distinct CDR3 sequences, 15% to 20% of them singletons. Study-wide findings and caveats: Abundant cord blood beta clonotypes carried fewer insertions; memory repertoires showed none.

These records were also assigned to another study, of T cells expressing NK-cell markers. That study reports: The TCR beta repertoires were obtained from sorted CD3+CD56+NKG2C+, CD3+CD56+NKG2C- and CD3+CD56-NKG2C+ T cells. Expanded NKG2C+ T cell clones were not confirmed as HCMV-specific.

The TCR sequence derives from a woman under 30 in good health. V and J are TRBV27 and TRBJ2-1, with TRBD2 as a possible D gene (5 bases). Sample: PBMCs. The CDR3 loop is CASTIYGRGYNEQFF. CDR3 nucleotides: TGTGCCAGCACCATTTACGGGCGAGGGTACAATGAGCAGTTCTTC.